A single sample is the source of the 2 T cell receptor beta chains below, sequenced in a study of control samples from healthy donors and cancer patients. Assay: immunoSEQ multiplex PCR; the TCRdb copy retains only in-frame clones and omits some. The sample records about 120,000 clones, approximately 92% being singletons. Sequencing was carried out using PBMCs. The receptors here all came from an older man with head and neck cancer.

This chain uses TRBV14 with TRBJ2-1; 13 positions match TRBD2. CDR3 size: 16 residues. V shed 3 bases, J shed 5 bases, and the junction held 4 bases outside the gene matches. Germline V CDR1 and CDR2: SGHDN, FVKESK. CDR3 in amino acids: CASSQDGTSGNNEQFF. For the CDR3, the DNA is TGTGCCAGCAGCCAGGACGGGACTAGCGGGAACAATGAGCAGTTCTTC.

This clone was seen just once. V usage is TRBV6-5 and J usage is TRBJ2-3; TRBD2 matches 10 bases. CDR1 is MNHEY, CDR2 SVGAGI, per germline. The CDR3 spans 15 residues. V dropped 7 bases and J dropped 2; count of bases not matched to a gene: 6. The CDR3 spells CASKSSGRSTDTQYF. As DNA, the CDR3 is TGTGCCAGCAAGTCTAGCGGGAGATCCACAGATACGCAGTATTTT.